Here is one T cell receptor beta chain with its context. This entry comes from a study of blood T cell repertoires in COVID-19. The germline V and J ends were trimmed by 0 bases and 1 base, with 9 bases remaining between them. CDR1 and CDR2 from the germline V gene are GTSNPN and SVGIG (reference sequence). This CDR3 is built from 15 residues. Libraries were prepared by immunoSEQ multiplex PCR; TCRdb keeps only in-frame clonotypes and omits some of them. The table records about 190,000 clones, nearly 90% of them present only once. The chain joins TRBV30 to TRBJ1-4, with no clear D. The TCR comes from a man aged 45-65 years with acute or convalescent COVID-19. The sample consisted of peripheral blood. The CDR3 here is CAWSVPSGTNEKLFF. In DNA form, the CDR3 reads TGTGCCTGGAGTGTACCTTCCGGAACTAATGAAAAACTGTTTTTT.